This T cell receptor beta chain was obtained from a study of shared clonotypes between healthy human individuals. The CDR3 is made up of 15 amino acids. With V trimmed by 4 bases and J by 10 bases, 9 bases remained unmatched. The germline V gene encodes CDR1 SNHLY and CDR2 FYNNEI. The run depth of the assay was deep. Sequencing was performed with immunoSEQ multiplex PCR; in TCRdb, only in-frame clones are kept and a portion is missing. The sample has about 480,000 clones, more than 65% seen once. Sequences were obtained from PBMCs. The chain links TRBV2 to TRBJ2-1; TRBD2 matches 11 bases. The sequence was collected from a woman aged 35 to 49 in good health. Some clones in this sample may be carry-over from other donors' samples. The chain's CDR3 is CASSVGGTSGPEQFF. CDR3 nucleotides: TGTGCCAGCAGTGTTGGCGGGACTAGCGGACCCGAGCAGTTCTTC.